Below are 9 T cell receptor beta chains sequenced from a single sample in a study of blood T cell repertoires in COVID-19. Libraries were prepared by immunoSEQ multiplex PCR; TCRdb keeps only in-frame clonotypes and omits some of them. Of about 73,000 clones in the sample, approximately 80% were seen once. The sample consisted of peripheral blood. These receptors were obtained from an elderly man with active or convalescent COVID-19.

Only a few counts were recorded for this clone. The V and J genes are TRBV7-8 and TRBJ2-1; TRBD2 is a possible D gene (5 bases). The CDR3 is made up of 15 amino acids. Deletions cut 1 base from V and 2 bases from J, with 9 bases between. Germline loops: CDR1 SGHVS, CDR2 FQNEAQ. In nucleotides, the CDR3 is TGTGCCAGCAGCTTAGGGCGGGCCCCCTACAATGAGCAGTTCTTC. Protein product: CASSLGRAPYNEQFF.

This clone has just a few counts. The genes are TRBV5-1 and TRBJ2-3; 9 bases match TRBD2. Germline V gives CDR1 SGHRS, CDR2 YFSETQ. This CDR3 spans 15 amino acids. J was trimmed by 2 bases and V by 5 bases; bases with no gene match: 6. CDR3 nucleotides: TGCGCCAGCAGACCTAGCGGGGAACACACAGATACGCAGTATTTT. Protein product: CASRPSGEHTDTQYF.

The chain combines TRBV6-2 or TRBV6-3 with TRBJ1-1; D perhaps matches TRBD1 (6 bases). Trimming took 6 bases from V and 1 from J, leaving 12 bases between them. Looked up from germline, CDR1 is MNHEY and CDR2 is SVGEGT. There are 14 residues in the CDR3. Here the CDR3 reads CASSRHRANTEAFF. CDR3 coding DNA: TGTGCCAGCAGCCGACACAGGGCGAACACTGAAGCTTTCTTT.

V usage is TRBV6-5 and J usage is TRBJ2-2, with TRBD1 as a possible D gene (5 bases). Germline V gene data show CDR1 as MNHEY and CDR2 as SVGAGI. This CDR3 comprises 16 residues. Trimming took 0 bases from V and 6 from J, leaving 14 bases between them. The CDR3 DNA is TGTGCCAGCAGTTACTCGAGTTTAGGGGATCCCGGGGAGCTGTTTTTT. Amino acid sequence: CASSYSSLGDPGELFF.

This chain links TRBV5-6 with TRBJ2-7; weak D call: TRBD1 (5 bases). Trimming left V 2 bases short and J 5 bases short, with 14 bases between. Germline V lookup: CDR1 SGHDT, CDR2 YYEEEE. This CDR3 contains 14 residues. As DNA, the CDR3 is TGTGCCAGCAGCTTCAGGGTGACCCCGGACGAGCAGTACTTC. Protein sequence: CASSFRVTPDEQYF.

This clone was found a few times. This chain connects TRBV5-1 to TRBJ1-1; D ambiguous. The CDR3 is 17 residues long. Trimming cost V 4 bases and J 0 bases, with 19 bases left between them. Germline lookup yields CDR1 SGHRS and CDR2 YFSETQ. This chain's CDR3 is CASSPLGKLGMNTEAFF. The CDR3 DNA follows: TGCGCCAGCAGCCCCCTTGGAAAATTGGGCATGAACACTGAAGCTTTCTTT.

V and J are TRBV28 and TRBJ1-2; TRBD1 matches 7 bases. This CDR3 comprises 12 residues. CDR1 and CDR2 from the germline V gene are MDHEN and SYDVKM. Trimming cost V 6 bases and J 5 bases; bases outside gene matches: 3. CDR3 amino acids: CASRGGRYGYTF. The CDR3 DNA reads as TGTGCCAGCAGAGGGGGCCGGTATGGCTACACCTTC.

This clone was picked up a small number of times. The chain is built from TRBV30 and TRBJ1-5; tentatively, D is TRBD1 (6 bases). Germline loops: CDR1 GTSNPN, CDR2 SVGIG (reference sequence). The CDR3 runs to 16 residues. V lost 0 bases, J lost 0 bases, and 12 bases lay in between. The CDR3 loop is CAWSVGTRTSNQPQHF. As DNA, the CDR3 is TGTGCCTGGAGTGTAGGGACAAGGACTAGCAATCAGCCCCAGCATTTT.

The sample holds one count of this clone. CDR3 sequence (DNA): TGTGCCAGCAGCTTATTCCAGCGGGCTGAAGCTTTCTTT. It specifies CASSLFQRAEAFF. The chain employs TRBV13 and TRBJ1-1; D is uncertain. Per germline, CDR1 PRHDT and CDR2 FYEKMQ (reference sequence). The V and J ends lost 2 bases and 6 bases respectively, with 10 bases between them. This CDR3 contains 13 residues.